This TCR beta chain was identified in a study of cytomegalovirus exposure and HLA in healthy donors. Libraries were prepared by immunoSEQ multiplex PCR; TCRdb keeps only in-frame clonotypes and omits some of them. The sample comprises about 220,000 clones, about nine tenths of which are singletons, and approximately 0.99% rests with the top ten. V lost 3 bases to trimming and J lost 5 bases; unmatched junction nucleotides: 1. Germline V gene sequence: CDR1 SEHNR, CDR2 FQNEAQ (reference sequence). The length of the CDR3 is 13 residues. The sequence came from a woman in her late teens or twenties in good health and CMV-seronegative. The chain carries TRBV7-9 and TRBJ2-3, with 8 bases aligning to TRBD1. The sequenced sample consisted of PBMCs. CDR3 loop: CASSFDRGDTQYF. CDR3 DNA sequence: TGTGCCAGCAGCTTTGACAGGGGAGATACGCAGTATTTT.